This T cell receptor (beta chain) was identified during a study of T cell responses to AZD1222 COVID-19 vaccine. Profiled with immunoSEQ multiplex PCR; TCRdb holds only in-frame clones, not every one. Among more than 140,000 clones, about nine tenths were seen once, and the ten largest hold about 3.2%. The CDR3 extends over 16 amino acids. Germline V gene lookup returns CDR1 SEHNR and CDR2 FQNEAQ (reference sequence). The V end was cut by 5 bases, the J end by 0 bases, with 14 bases between. This clone was seen just once. This TCR came from an adult in good health. The sample in question was peripheral blood, obtained on day 0 of MenACWY control vaccination. V usage is TRBV7-9 and J usage is TRBJ1-3, with unresolved D. CDR3 in DNA: TGTGCCAGCAGCAAATCGGCGCACTCCTCTGGAAACACCATATATTTT. Protein: CASSKSAHSSGNTIYF. The full variable domain, its missing parts supplied by reference TRBV7-9 and TRBJ1-3, is DTGVSQNPRHKITKRGQNVTFRCDPISEHNRLYWYRQTLGQGPEFLTYFQNEAQLEKSRLLSDRFSAERPKGSFSTLEIQRTEQGDSAMYLCASSKSAHSSGNTIYFGEGSWLTVV.